This entry lists 22 T cell receptor beta chains sequenced from one sample in a study of T cells in Graves' hyperthyroidism and ophthalmopathy. TCR beta CDR3 regions were amplified from RNA. The TCR CDR3 was amplified in a first-round RT-PCR using the HTBI primer set. TCRdb re-analysed the multiplex PCR reads in MiXCR, keeping a single row per CDR3 protein. The repertoire consists of 200,000 to 250,000 distinct CDR3 sequences, with about a sixth occurring once and the leading ten covering roughly 50%. The sample was blood. These receptors all come from a man aged 45-65 years with Graves' hyperthyroidism.

To note about this clonotype: A clone one base away is much larger, so this may be a read error. The chain has TRBV7-2 and TRBJ2-3; possible D gene TRBD2, 6 bases. V was shortened by 3 bases and J by 8 bases, with 15 bases between the two germline ends. The CDR3 is made up of 14 amino acids. Germline-derived CDR1 and CDR2 are SGHTA and FQGNSA. CDR3 loop: CASSLPQEGVTQYF. The CDR3, as DNA: TGTGCCAGCAGCTTGCCGCAGGAGGGAGTTACGCAGTATTTT.

This clonotype was observed many times. The gene calls are TRBV20-1 and TRBJ2-3; TRBD2 aligns across 10 bases. This CDR3 is 14 amino acids long. CDR1 DFQATT and CDR2 SNEGSKA come from the germline V gene (reference sequence). The J segment lost 4 bases and the V segment lost 1 base, leaving 2 bases of the junction unmatched. The CDR3 loop reads CSARVSGRSDTQYF. The CDR3 DNA reads TGCAGTGCTAGAGTTAGCGGGAGGTCAGATACGCAGTATTTT.

This clonotype was detected ten times or more. V is TRBV7-9 and J is TRBJ2-1; 8 bases map to TRBD2. CDR3 size: 18 residues. The V and J ends lost 3 bases and 0 bases, in that order; junction bases with no gene match: 10. Germline V CDR1 and CDR2: SEHNR, FQNEAQ (reference sequence). Here the CDR3 DNA reads TGTGCCAGCAGCTTGGGCCTAGCGGGCCCCAGCTCCTACAATGAGCAGTTCTTC. Amino acids: CASSLGLAGPSSYNEQFF.

This clonotype was counted at least ten times. The chain carries TRBV30 and TRBJ1-2, with D unresolved. CDR1 GTSNPN and CDR2 SVGIG come from the germline V gene (reference sequence). The CDR3 totals 11 residues. With 3 bases removed from V and 8 bases from J, the gap between germline ends came to 10 bases. CDR3 DNA: TGTGCCTGGAGCTCTAATTGGGGCTACACCTTC. It is translated as CAWSSNWGYTF.

The rearrangement links TRBV28 to TRBJ2-3, with D unclear. Germline CDR1 and CDR2: MDHEN and SYDVKM. CDR3 length: 14 residues. V was clipped by 2 bases and J by 5 bases, with 11 bases between them. As DNA, the CDR3 is TGTGCCAGCAGTTTACGGCTAGTACTAGATACGCAGTATTTT. Translated, it gives CASSLRLVLDTQYF.

This clonotype was recorded a few times. This chain links TRBV19 with TRBJ2-4; 11 positions match TRBD1. V gave up 6 bases and J gave up 0 bases; unmatched junction bases: 16. Germline V gene lookup returns CDR1 LNHDA and CDR2 SQIVND (reference sequence). CDR3 size: 20 residues. This chain's CDR3 is CASSLGQGTGGVRAKNIQYF. For the CDR3, the DNA is TGTGCCAGTAGCCTAGGGCAGGGGACAGGGGGAGTCAGAGCCAAAAACATTCAGTACTTC. Based on the CDR3 plus reference TRBV19 and TRBJ2-4, the full variable domain is DGGITQSPKYLFRKEGQNVTLSCEQNLNHDAMYWYRQDPGQGLRLIYYSQIVNDFQKGDIAEGYSVSREKKESFPLTVTSAQKNPTAFYLCASSLGQGTGGVRAKNIQYFGAGTRLSVL.

This clonotype has at least ten counts. The chain carries TRBV2 and TRBJ2-1, with 13 bases fitting TRBD2. Germline V gene lookup returns CDR1 SNHLY and CDR2 FYNNEI. CDR3 size: 14 residues. Losses at the gene ends were 7 bases for V and 7 bases for J; bases not matched to a gene: 4. CDR3: CASTGLAGANEQFF. Written as DNA, the CDR3 is TGTGCCAGCACTGGACTAGCGGGAGCAAATGAGCAGTTCTTC.

This clonotype was detected many times. The chain carries TRBV7-8 and TRBJ2-1, with D tentatively TRBD2 (6 bases). There are 15 residues in the CDR3. Germline V gene lookup returns CDR1 SGHVS and CDR2 FQNEAQ. The V end lost 5 bases, the J end lost 9 bases, and 20 bases lay between the germline ends. The CDR3 reads CASSARRATKIEQFF. The CDR3 bases are TGTGCCAGCAGCGCCAGGAGGGCCACCAAAATTGAGCAGTTCTTC.

This clonotype was detected a few times. The rearrangement uses TRBV6-2 or TRBV6-3 and TRBJ2-4; TRBD1 aligns across 7 bases. The ends lost 8 bases at V and 3 bases at J; junction bases unmatched: 10. Germline V gene data show CDR1 as MNHEY and CDR2 as SVGEGT. The length of the CDR3 is 15 residues. This CDR3 reads CASATTGRGKNIQYF. In DNA form, the CDR3 reads TGTGCCAGCGCCACGACAGGGCGAGGCAAAAACATTCAGTACTTC.

The V call is TRBV20-1, the J call TRBJ1-5; possibly TRBD1 for D (5 bases). The CDR3 covers 14 residues. CDR1 DFQATT and CDR2 SNEGSKA come from the germline V gene (reference sequence). V lost 6 bases to trimming and J lost 1 base, with 13 bases between them. Here the CDR3 DNA reads TGCAGTGCCGGGGACGGTGAGAGCAATCAGCCCCAGCATTTT. It yields the protein CSAGDGESNQPQHF.

This clonotype was seen many times. V gene TRBV7-9 combines with J gene TRBJ2-7; the D is unclear. The CDR3 runs 11 residues. Per the germline V gene, CDR1 is SEHNR and CDR2 is FQNEAQ (reference sequence). The V and J ends lost 3 bases and 3 bases respectively, with 3 bases between them. As DNA, the CDR3 is TGTGCCAGCAGCTTTAACTACGAGCAGTACTTC. Encoded protein: CASSFNYEQYF.

This chain links TRBV19 with TRBJ2-3; no definite D call. Germline CDR1 LNHDA, CDR2 SQIVND (reference sequence). With 5 bases removed from V and 6 bases from J, the gap between germline ends came to 9 bases. The CDR3 is made up of 12 amino acids. CDR3 DNA sequence: TGTGCCAGTAGTGGCTACGGGGATACGCAGTATTTT. Protein: CASSGYGDTQYF.

This clonotype occurred many times. The V gene is TRBV30, the J gene TRBJ2-5; 11 bases fit TRBD1. Germline CDR1 and CDR2: GTSNPN and SVGIG (reference sequence). Losses at the gene ends were 5 bases for V and 6 bases for J; bases not matched to a gene: 11. CDR3 length: 15 amino acids. The CDR3 nucleotides are TGTGCCTGGGCACAAACCGGGACAGGGGGTCAGACCCAGTACTTC. Protein product: CAWAQTGTGGQTQYF.

This clonotype was seen only a few times. A much larger clone sits a single nucleotide away, making a read error possible. The CDR3: CASSYTASGGHEQYF. CDR3 in DNA: TGTGCCAGCAGTTACACGGCTAGCGGGGGACACGAGCAGTACTTC. The rearrangement links TRBV6-2 or TRBV6-3 to TRBJ2-7; 10 bases fit TRBD2. From germline, CDR1 is MNHEY and CDR2 SVGEGT. Trimming removed 2 bases from V and 5 bases from J; junction bases left unmatched: 6. The CDR3 consists of 15 residues.

This clonotype showed up many times. This chain connects TRBV12-3 or TRBV12-4 to TRBJ2-2; the match to TRBD2 covers 12 bases. The ends lost 3 bases at V and 5 bases at J; junction bases unmatched: 7. This CDR3 is built from 17 residues. This CDR3 is CASSFTSGRIMTGELFF. CDR3 DNA sequence: TGTGCCAGCAGTTTTACTAGCGGGAGGATCATGACCGGGGAGCTGTTTTTT.

This clonotype has a count of ten or more. The chain couples TRBV2 to TRBJ2-7; weak D call: TRBD1 (5 bases). CDR1 is SNHLY, CDR2 FYNNEI, per germline. V lost 6 bases, J lost 2 bases, and 17 bases lay in between. The CDR3 spans 15 residues. This CDR3 is CASRGPLTATYEQYF. In DNA, the CDR3 is TGTGCCAGCAGGGGTCCCCTGACAGCAACCTACGAGCAGTACTTC.

This clonotype was seen ten or more times. The chain recombines TRBV5-1 with TRBJ2-7; D unclear. Germline V gene data show CDR1 as SGHRS and CDR2 as YFSETQ. Trimming stripped 4 bases from V and 7 bases from J, with 15 bases between. This CDR3 is built from 13 residues. CDR3 bases: TGCGCCAGCAGCCCGGAACCGGCTGGGGAGCAGTACTTC. Its translation: CASSPEPAGEQYF.

This clonotype was detected ten times or more. This chain joins TRBV28 and TRBJ1-4, with TRBD1 identical over 8 bases. Losses at the gene ends were 1 base for V and 11 bases for J; bases not matched to a gene: 3. Germline V lookup: CDR1 MDHEN, CDR2 SYDVKM. CDR3 length: 13 residues. CDR3 sequence (DNA): TGTGCCAGCAGTTTATTGGACAGGGACAAACTGTTTTTT. Translated, it gives CASSLLDRDKLFF.

In this sample, this clonotype turned up many times. The rearrangement uses TRBV20-1 and TRBJ2-5, with TRBD2 matching 10 bases. Per the germline V gene, CDR1 is DFQATT and CDR2 is SNEGSKA (reference sequence). The CDR3 loop spans 17 amino acids. The junction had 9 bases not matched to a gene; V was cut back by 0 bases and J by 2 bases. The CDR3 bases are TGCAGTGCTAGAGATCCTGGGACTAGCGCAGGGCAAGAGACCCAGTACTTC. The encoded protein is CSARDPGTSAGQETQYF.

This clonotype has more than one count but fewer than ten. V and J are TRBV6-1 and TRBJ1-1, with a weak D call TRBD1 (5 bases). The germline gives CDR1 MNHNS, CDR2 SASEGT. The CDR3 consists of 15 residues. V gave up 5 bases and J gave up 1 base, with 14 bases separating them. The CDR3 bases are TGTGCCAGCAGTTCCAGGGCATGGGGGAACACTGAAGCTTTCTTT. Translating gives CASSSRAWGNTEAFF.

The table lists this clonotype with many counts. CDR3 in amino acids: CSAPRWDTEDEGYTF. The CDR3 DNA reads TGCAGTGCTCCTCGTTGGGACACCGAAGACGAGGGCTACACCTTC. The gene calls are TRBV20-1 and TRBJ1-2; D might be TRBD1 (6 bases). Germline values: CDR1 DFQATT, CDR2 SNEGSKA (reference sequence). The CDR3 totals 15 residues. V was trimmed by 5 bases and J by 8 bases, leaving 24 bases between them.

This clonotype was seen repeatedly, ten times or more. CDR3 coding DNA: TGTGCCAGCAGCGCAGGACTAGGGCTTGAGCAGTTCTTC. Protein sequence: CASSAGLGLEQFF. The chain joins TRBV11-2 to TRBJ2-1, with 7 bases fitting TRBD2. Germline V gene sequence: CDR1 SGHAT, CDR2 FQNNGV. CDR3 length: 13 residues. The ends lost 5 bases at V and 9 bases at J; junction bases unmatched: 7. The entire variable domain, with the rest obtained from reference TRBV11-2 and TRBJ2-1, is as follows: EAGVAQSPRYKIIEKRQSVAFWCNPISGHATLYWYQQILGQGPKLLIQFQNNGVVDDSQLPKDRFSAERLKGVDSTLKIQPAKLEDSAVYLCASSAGLGLEQFFGPGTRLTVL.